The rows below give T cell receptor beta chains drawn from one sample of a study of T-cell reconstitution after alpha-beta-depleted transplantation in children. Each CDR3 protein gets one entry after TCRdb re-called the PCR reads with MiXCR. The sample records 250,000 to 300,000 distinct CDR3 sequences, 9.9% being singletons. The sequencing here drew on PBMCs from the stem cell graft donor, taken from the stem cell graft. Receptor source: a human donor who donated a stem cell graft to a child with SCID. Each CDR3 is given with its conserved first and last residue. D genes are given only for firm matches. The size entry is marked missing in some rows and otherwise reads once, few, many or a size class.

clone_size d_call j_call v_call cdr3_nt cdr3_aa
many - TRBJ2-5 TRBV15 TGTGCCACCAGCAGAGCCAGGAAAGAGACCCAGTACTTC CATSRARKETQYF
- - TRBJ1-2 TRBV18 TGTGCCAGCTCACCAGGGACGTCCAGCTATGGCTACACCTTC CASSPGTSSYGYTF
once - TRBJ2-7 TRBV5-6 TGTGCCAGCAGCTTGACAGGCCTTGCCTACGAGCAGTACTTC CASSLTGLAYEQYF
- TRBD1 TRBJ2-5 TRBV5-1 TGCGCCAGCAGCGTGTGGGACAGCCAAGAGACCCAGTACTTC CASSVWDSQETQYF
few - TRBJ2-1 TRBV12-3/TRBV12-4 TGTGCCAGCAGTTTGGAAGGGAGTGAGCAGTTCTTC CASSLEGSEQFF
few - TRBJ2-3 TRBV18 TGTGCCAGCTCACCCCCGGGGATTGATACGCAGTATTTT CASSPPGIDTQYF
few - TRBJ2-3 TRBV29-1 TGCAGCGTTGAGGGAAAGGCCCAGACTAGCACAGATACGCAGTATTTT CSVEGKAQTSTDTQYF
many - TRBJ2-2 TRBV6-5 TGTGCCAGCAGTTACTGGGCCTCCACCGGGGAGCTGTTTTTT CASSYWASTGELFF
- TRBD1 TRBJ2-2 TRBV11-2 TGTGCCAGCAGCTCAAGGGACAGGGTGGACACCGGGGAGCTGTTTTTT CASSSRDRVDTGELFF
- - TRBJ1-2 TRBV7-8 TGTGCCAGCAGCACCGCCCGGGCACACTATGGCTACACCTTC CASSTARAHYGYTF
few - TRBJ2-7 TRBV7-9 TGTGCCAGCAGTCCGACAACAGGCTACGAGCAGTACTTC CASSPTTGYEQYF
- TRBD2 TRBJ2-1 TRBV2 TGTGCCAGCAGTGACCGGGGGGGATACAATGAGCAGTTCTTC CASSDRGGYNEQFF